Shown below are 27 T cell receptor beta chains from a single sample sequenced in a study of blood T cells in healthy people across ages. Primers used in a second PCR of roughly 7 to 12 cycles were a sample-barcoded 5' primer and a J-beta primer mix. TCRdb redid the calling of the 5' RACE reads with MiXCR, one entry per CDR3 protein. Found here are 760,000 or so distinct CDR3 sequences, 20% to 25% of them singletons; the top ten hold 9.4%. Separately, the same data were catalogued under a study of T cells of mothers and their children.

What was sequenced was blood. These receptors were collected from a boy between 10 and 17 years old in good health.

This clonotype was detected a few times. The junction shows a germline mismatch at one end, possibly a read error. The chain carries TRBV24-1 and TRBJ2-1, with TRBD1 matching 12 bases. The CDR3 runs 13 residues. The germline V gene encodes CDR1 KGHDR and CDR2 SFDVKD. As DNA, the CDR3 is TGTGCCACCAGGCCGGGACAGGGGGCAGAGCAGCTCTTC. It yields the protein CATRPGQGAEQLF.

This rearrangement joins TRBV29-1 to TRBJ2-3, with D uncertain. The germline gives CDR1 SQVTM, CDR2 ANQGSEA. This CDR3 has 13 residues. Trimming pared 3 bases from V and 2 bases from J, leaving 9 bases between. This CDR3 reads CSVDGLYTDTQYF. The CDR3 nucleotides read TGCAGCGTTGATGGCTTGTACACAGATACGCAGTATTTT.

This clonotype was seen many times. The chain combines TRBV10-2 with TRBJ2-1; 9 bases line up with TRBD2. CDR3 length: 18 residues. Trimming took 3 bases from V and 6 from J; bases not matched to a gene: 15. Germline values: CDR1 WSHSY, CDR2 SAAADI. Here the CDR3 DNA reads TGCGCCAGCAGTGACTTGAGGTCTAGCGGGAAACCGAGCAATGAGCAGTTCTTC. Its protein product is CASSDLRSSGKPSNEQFF.

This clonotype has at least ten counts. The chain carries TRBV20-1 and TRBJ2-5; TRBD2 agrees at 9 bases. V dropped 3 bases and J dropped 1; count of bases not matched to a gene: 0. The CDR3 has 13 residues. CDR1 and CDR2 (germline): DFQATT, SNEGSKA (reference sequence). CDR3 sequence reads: CSARTSGQETQYF. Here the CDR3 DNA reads TGCAGTGCTAGGACTAGCGGCCAAGAGACCCAGTACTTC.

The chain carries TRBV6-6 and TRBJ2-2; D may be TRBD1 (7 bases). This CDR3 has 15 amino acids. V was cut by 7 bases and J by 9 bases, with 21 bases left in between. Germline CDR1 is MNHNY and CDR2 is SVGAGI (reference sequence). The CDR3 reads CASTQGGIKGRELFF. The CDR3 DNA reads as TGTGCCAGCACCCAGGGGGGAATCAAGGGCCGGGAGCTGTTTTTT.

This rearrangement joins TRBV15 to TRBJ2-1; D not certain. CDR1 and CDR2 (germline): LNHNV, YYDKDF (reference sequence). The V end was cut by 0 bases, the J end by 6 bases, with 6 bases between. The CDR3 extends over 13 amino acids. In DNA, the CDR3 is TGTGCCACCAGCAGAGATAGGCGCAATGAGCAGTTCTTC. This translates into CATSRDRRNEQFF.

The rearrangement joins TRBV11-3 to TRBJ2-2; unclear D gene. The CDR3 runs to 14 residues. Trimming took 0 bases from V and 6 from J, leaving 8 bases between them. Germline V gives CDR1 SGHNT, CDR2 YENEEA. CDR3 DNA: TGTGCCAGCAGCTTAGAGACCACGGCCGGGGAGCTGTTTTTT. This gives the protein CASSLETTAGELFF.

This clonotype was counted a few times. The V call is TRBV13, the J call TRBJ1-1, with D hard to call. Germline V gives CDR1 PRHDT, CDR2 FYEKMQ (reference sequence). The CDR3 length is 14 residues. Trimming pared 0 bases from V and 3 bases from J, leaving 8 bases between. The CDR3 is CASSLGTRDTEAFF. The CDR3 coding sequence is TGTGCCAGCAGCTTAGGGACTAGGGACACTGAAGCTTTCTTT. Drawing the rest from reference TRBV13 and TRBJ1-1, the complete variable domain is AAGVIQSPRHLIKEKRETATLKCYPIPRHDTVYWYQQGPGQDPQFLISFYEKMQSDKGSIPDRFSAQQFSDYHSELNMSSLELGDSALYFCASSLGTRDTEAFFGQGTRLTVV.

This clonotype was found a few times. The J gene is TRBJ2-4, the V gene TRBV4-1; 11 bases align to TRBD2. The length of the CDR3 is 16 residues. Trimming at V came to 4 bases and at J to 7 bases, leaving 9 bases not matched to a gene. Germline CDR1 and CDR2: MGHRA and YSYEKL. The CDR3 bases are TGCGCCAGCAGCCCTAGGGCGCTAGCGGGAGGTAACATTCAGTACTTC. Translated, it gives CASSPRALAGGNIQYF.

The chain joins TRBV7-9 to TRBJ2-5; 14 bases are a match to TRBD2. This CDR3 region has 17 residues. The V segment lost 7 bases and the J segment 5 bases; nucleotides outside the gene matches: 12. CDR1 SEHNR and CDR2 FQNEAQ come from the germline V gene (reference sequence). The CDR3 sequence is CASTSDTGLAGVETQYF. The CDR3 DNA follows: TGTGCCAGCACCTCAGACACGGGACTAGCGGGAGTCGAGACCCAGTACTTC.

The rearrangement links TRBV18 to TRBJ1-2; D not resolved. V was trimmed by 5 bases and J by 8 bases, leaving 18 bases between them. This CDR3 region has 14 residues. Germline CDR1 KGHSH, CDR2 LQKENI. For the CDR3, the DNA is TGTGCCAGCTCAAGCGCAGCCCGTATGCCGGGCTACACCTTC. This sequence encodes CASSSAARMPGYTF. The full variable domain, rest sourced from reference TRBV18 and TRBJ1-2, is NAGVMQNPRHLVRRRGQEARLRCSPMKGHSHVYWYRQLPEEGLKFMVYLQKENIIDESGMPKERFSAEFPKEGPSILRIQQVVRGDSAAYFCASSSAARMPGYTFGSGTRLTVV.

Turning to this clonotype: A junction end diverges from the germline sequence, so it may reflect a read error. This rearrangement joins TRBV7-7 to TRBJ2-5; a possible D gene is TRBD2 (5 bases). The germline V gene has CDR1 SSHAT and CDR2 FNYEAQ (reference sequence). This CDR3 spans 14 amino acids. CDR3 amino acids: CASSKVGREETQYF. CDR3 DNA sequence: TGTGCTAGCAGCAAAGTGGGGAGAGAAGAGACCCAGTACTTC.

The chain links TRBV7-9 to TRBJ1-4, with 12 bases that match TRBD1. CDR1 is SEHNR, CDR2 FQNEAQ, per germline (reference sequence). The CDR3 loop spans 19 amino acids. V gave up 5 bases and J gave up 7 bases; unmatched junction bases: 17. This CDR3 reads CASSPVPGTGGAQSEKLFF. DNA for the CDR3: TGTGCCAGCAGCCCCGTCCCCGGGACAGGGGGCGCGCAGTCTGAAAAACTGTTTTTT.

CDR3 nucleotides: TGTGCCAGCAACATCCAGGGAGATACGCAGTATTTT. Encoded protein: CASNIQGDTQYF. This chain joins TRBV9 and TRBJ2-3, with TRBD1 as a possible D gene (5 bases). Germline V gene sequence: CDR1 SGDLS, CDR2 YYNGEE. This CDR3 contains 12 residues. The V end was cut by 6 bases, the J end by 5 bases, with 10 bases between.

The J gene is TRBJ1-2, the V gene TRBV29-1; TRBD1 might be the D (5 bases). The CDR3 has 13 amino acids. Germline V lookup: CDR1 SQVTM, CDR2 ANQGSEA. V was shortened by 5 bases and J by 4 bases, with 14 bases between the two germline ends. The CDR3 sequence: CSVPAPQGYGYTF. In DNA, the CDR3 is TGCAGCGTTCCCGCTCCCCAGGGCTATGGCTACACCTTC.

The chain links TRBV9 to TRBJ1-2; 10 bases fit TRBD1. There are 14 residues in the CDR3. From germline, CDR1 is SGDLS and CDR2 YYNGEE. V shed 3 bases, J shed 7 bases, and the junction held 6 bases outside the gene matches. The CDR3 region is CASSAGQGFTGYTF. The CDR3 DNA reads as TGTGCCAGCAGCGCGGGACAGGGGTTTACTGGCTACACCTTC.

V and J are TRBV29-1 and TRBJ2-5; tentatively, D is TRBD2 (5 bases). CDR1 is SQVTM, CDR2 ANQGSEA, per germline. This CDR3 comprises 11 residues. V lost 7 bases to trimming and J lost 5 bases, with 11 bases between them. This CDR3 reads CSAPSGETQYF. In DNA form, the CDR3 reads TGCAGCGCTCCCTCGGGGGAGACCCAGTACTTC.

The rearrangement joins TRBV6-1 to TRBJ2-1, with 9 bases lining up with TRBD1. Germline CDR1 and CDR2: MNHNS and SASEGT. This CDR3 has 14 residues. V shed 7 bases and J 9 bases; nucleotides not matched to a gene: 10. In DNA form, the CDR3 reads TGTGCCAGCAAGGCGGGACAGGGTTTTAGTGAGCAGTTCTTC. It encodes CASKAGQGFSEQFF.

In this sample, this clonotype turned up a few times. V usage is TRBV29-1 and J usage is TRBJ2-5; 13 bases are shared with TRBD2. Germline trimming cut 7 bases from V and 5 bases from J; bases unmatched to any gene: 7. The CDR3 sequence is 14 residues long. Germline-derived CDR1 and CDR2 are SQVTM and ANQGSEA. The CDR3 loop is CSAGLAGETETQYF. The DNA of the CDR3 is TGCAGCGCCGGACTAGCGGGAGAAACGGAGACCCAGTACTTC.

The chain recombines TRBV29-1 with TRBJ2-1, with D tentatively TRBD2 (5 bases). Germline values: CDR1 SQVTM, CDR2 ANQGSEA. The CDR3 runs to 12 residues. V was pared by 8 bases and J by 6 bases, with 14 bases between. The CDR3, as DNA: TGCAGCATCCGAGGAGGAGGCAATGAGCAGTTCTTC. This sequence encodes CSIRGGGNEQFF.

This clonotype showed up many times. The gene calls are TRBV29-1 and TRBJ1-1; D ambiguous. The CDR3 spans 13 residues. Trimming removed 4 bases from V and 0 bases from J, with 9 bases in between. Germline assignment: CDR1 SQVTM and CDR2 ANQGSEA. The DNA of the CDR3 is TGCAGCGTTGCTGGGGTACTGAACACTGAAGCTTTCTTT. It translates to CSVAGVLNTEAFF. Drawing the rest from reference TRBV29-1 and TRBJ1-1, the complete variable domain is SAVISQKPSRDICQRGTSLTIQCQVDSQVTMMFWYRQQPGQSLTLIATANQGSEATYESGFVIDKFPISRPNLTFSTLTVSNMSPEDSSIYLCSVAGVLNTEAFFGQGTRLTVV.

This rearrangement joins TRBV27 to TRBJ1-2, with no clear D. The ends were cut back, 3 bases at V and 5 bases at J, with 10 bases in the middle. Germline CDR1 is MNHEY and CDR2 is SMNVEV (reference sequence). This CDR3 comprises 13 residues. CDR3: CASSFERGYGYTF. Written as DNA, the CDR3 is TGTGCCAGCAGTTTCGAGCGGGGTTATGGCTACACCTTC.

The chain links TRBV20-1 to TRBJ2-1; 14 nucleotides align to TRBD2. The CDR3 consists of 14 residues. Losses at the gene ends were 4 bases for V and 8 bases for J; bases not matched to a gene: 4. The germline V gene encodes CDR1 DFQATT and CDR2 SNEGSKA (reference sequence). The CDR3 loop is CSATGLAGVHEQFF. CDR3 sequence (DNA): TGCAGTGCTACGGGACTAGCGGGAGTCCATGAGCAGTTCTTC.

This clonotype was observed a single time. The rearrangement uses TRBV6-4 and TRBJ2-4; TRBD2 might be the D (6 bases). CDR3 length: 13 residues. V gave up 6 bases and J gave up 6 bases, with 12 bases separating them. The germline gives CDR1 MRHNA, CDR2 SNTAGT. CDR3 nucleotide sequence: TGTGCCAGCAGCTCTGGAGGGCTAAACATTCAGTACTTC. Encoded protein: CASSSGGLNIQYF.

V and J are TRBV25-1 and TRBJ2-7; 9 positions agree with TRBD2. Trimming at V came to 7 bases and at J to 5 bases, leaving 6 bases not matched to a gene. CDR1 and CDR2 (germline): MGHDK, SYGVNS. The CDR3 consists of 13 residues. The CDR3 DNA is TGTGCCAGCACGGCGGGAGGGCAAAACGAGCAGTACTTC. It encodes CASTAGGQNEQYF.

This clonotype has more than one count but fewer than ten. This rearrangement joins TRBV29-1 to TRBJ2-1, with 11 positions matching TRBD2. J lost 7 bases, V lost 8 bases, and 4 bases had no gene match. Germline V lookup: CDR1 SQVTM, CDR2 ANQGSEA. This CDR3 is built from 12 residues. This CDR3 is CSIAGGLNEQFF. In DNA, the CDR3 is TGCAGCATAGCGGGGGGGCTGAATGAGCAGTTCTTC.

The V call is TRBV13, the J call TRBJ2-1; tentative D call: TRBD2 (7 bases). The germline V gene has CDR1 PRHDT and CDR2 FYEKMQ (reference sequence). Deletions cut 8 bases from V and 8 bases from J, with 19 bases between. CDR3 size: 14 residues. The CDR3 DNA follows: TGTGCCAGCGGGGGGGCACTCGCCCGAGATGAGCAGTTCTTC. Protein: CASGGALARDEQFF.